Listed below are T cell receptor beta chains from one sample, sequenced in a study of blood T cell repertoires in COVID-19. Data came from immunoSEQ multiplex PCR; TCRdb stores just in-frame clones and leaves some out. Here the sample spans roughly 280,000 clones, approximately 90% being singletons. The sample comprised PBMCs or T cells enriched from blood (not recorded which). The receptor source for this set is a man between 35 and 55 years old who had been exposed to COVID-19. The CDR3 runs from the conserved cysteine through the conserved F or W. The D gene is left open where the match is weak. Size values are once, few and many counts, or a class for expanded clones, and some rows have none.

TRBJ1-2	NA	TRBD1	TRBV28	TGTGCCAGCATCTCCGGCGCCAGACAGGGGATTAACTATGGCTACACCTTC	CASISGARQGINYGYTF
TRBJ2-1	NA	NA	TRBV12-2	TGTACCAAGGGGAGGACGACCTACAATGAGCAGTTCTTC	CTKGRTTYNEQFF
TRBJ2-5	once	TRBD2	TRBV18	TGTGCCAGCTCACCCACTAGCGGGAGTTTGGAGACCCAGTACTTC	CASSPTSGSLETQYF
TRBJ1-3	NA	TRBD1	TRBV9	TGTGCCAGCAGCGCACAGGGGGTAGACAACACCATATATTTT	CASSAQGVDNTIYF
TRBJ2-7	NA	TRBD2	TRBV6-5	TGTGCCAGCAGTCGTTCTAGCGGTAGCTCCTACGAGCAGTACTTC	CASSRSSGSSYEQYF
TRBJ1-2	NA	NA	TRBV3-1/TRBV3-2	TGTGCCAGCAGCCAAGAGGCCGGGGGATACTATGGCTACACCTTC	CASSQEAGGYYGYTF
TRBJ2-2	once	TRBD1	TRBV11-2	TGTGCCAGCAGCTTAGTTTCCGGGACAGGGACCGGGGAGCTGTTTTTT	CASSLVSGTGTGELFF
TRBJ2-3	NA	NA	TRBV19	TGTGCCAGTAGTCTACCCCCGGGTACGCAGTATTTT	CASSLPPGTQYF
TRBJ2-3	NA	NA	TRBV27	TGTGCCAGCAGTTTGCCAACAAGCACAGATACGCAGTATTTT	CASSLPTSTDTQYF
TRBJ2-7	NA	NA	TRBV27	TGTGCCAGCAGTCTCCGGGAGAGCTCCTACGAGCAGTACTTC	CASSLRESSYEQYF
TRBJ2-7	NA	TRBD2	TRBV27	TGTGCCAGCAGTACCCTAGCGGGCCCTGGCTACGAGCAGTACTTC	CASSTLAGPGYEQYF
TRBJ2-2	NA	NA	TRBV6-5	TGTGCCAGCAGTTCCGCAGGGGACACCGGGGAGCTGTTTTTT	CASSSAGDTGELFF
TRBJ1-5	once	NA	TRBV5-6	TGTGCCAGCAGCTTGGGGGCAGGGTCGATAGGTCAGCCCCAGCATTTT	CASSLGAGSIGQPQHF
TRBJ2-1	NA	NA	TRBV28	TGTGCCAGCGCCTTACTACCGGGGAGCTCTGGAACAAATGAGCAGTTCTTC	CASALLPGSSGTNEQFF